Listed here are 3 T cell receptor beta chains from one sample, sequenced in a study of Graves' ophthalmopathy and Graves' hyperthyroidism. Amplifying from RNA transcripts, the study obtained TCR beta CDR3 regions. In the first round, RT-PCR was carried out with HTBI primers, and a multiplex PCR formed the second round. MiXCR, run by TCRdb on the multiplex PCR reads, gives a single entry per CDR3 protein. The table records 200,000 to 250,000 distinct CDR3 sequences, 25% to 35% of them present only once. The sequenced sample consisted of peripheral blood. These receptors all come from a man in his fifties with Graves' ophthalmopathy.

This clonotype was observed many times. This chain connects TRBV29-1 to TRBJ2-2, with D tentatively TRBD2 (6 bases). The CDR3 is made up of 15 amino acids. From germline, CDR1 is SQVTM and CDR2 ANQGSEA. Trimming took 4 bases from V and 0 from J, leaving 12 bases between them. The DNA of the CDR3 is TGCAGCGTTGCATGGCTAGCGCCGAACACCGGGGAGCTGTTTTTT. Amino acids: CSVAWLAPNTGELFF.

The chain joins TRBV6-5 to TRBJ2-7; 7 bases fit TRBD2. Unmatched junction bases numbered 8, after V lost 4 bases and J lost 2 bases. CDR1 is MNHEY, CDR2 SVGAGI, per germline. This CDR3 is built from 15 residues. DNA of the CDR3: TGTGCCAGCAGTTCCCCCGGGACTAATACCTACGAGCAGTACTTC. Its protein is CASSSPGTNTYEQYF.

This clonotype was observed at least ten times. The junction and the germline gene differ at one end; a read error may be behind it. The chain is built from TRBV5-1 and TRBJ2-7; TRBD2 might be the D (5 bases). Looked up from germline, CDR1 is SGHRS and CDR2 is YFSETQ. The CDR3 runs to 20 residues. The CDR3 loop is CTSSLYVNPDGGFLSYEQYF. CDR3 nucleotides: TGCACCAGCAGCTTGTACGTGAATCCAGACGGAGGCTTCCTTTCCTACGAGCAGTACTTC.